What follows are 9 T cell receptor beta chains derived from one specimen sequenced in a study of radiotherapy plus CTLA-4 blockade in lung cancer. Data came from immunoSEQ multiplex PCR; TCRdb stores just in-frame clones and leaves some out. The data show tens of thousands of clones, around 84% seen once. The input for sequencing was peripheral blood, taken from a patient treated with radiotherapy plus ipilimumab. The receptors shown here come from a human donor with non-small cell lung cancer that progressed on radiotherapy plus ipilimumab.

The chain combines TRBV2 with TRBJ2-2, with TRBD2 as a possible D gene (5 bases). The V and J ends lost 7 bases and 1 base respectively, with 13 bases between them. Per germline, CDR1 SNHLY and CDR2 FYNNEI. This CDR3 is built from 15 residues. The CDR3 region has the DNA TGTGCCAGCATTCTCGGACTTCAGAACACCGGGGAGCTGTTTTTT. Protein product: CASILGLQNTGELFF.

The chain has TRBV10-3 and TRBJ1-3; D gene ambiguous. The length of the CDR3 is 15 residues. Trimming removed 3 bases at V and 0 bases at J, with 9 bases between. Per germline, CDR1 ENHRY and CDR2 SYGVKD. CDR3 in DNA: TGTGCCATCAGTGACGCGAGGAACTCTGGAAACACCATATATTTT. It translates to CAISDARNSGNTIYF.

V is TRBV28 and J is TRBJ2-1; a possible D gene is TRBD2 (6 bases). Trimming left V 3 bases short and J 7 bases short, with 16 bases between. This CDR3 has 15 amino acids. The germline gives CDR1 MDHEN, CDR2 SYDVKM. As DNA, the CDR3 is TGTGCCAGCAGTTTGGGCGGGGCTTTTTTAAATGAGCAGTTCTTC. It encodes CASSLGGAFLNEQFF. The whole variable domain, remainder taken from reference TRBV28 and TRBJ2-1, is DVKVTQSSRYLVKRTGEKVFLECVQDMDHENMFWYRQDPGLGLRLIYFSYDVKMKEKGDIPEGYSVSREKKERFSLILESASTNQTSMYLCASSLGGAFLNEQFFGPGTRLTVL.

The chain has TRBV15 and TRBJ1-4, with D maybe TRBD1 (6 bases). Trimming stripped 2 bases from V and 3 bases from J, with 7 bases between. The CDR3 length is 14 residues. In germline, CDR1 is LNHNV, CDR2 YYDKDF (reference sequence). The CDR3 is CATSRQGSNEKLFF. In DNA form, the CDR3 reads TGTGCCACCAGCAGACAGGGGTCTAATGAAAAACTGTTTTTT.

The chain couples TRBV10-3 to TRBJ2-2; 8 nucleotides agree with TRBD1. This CDR3 contains 15 residues. J was trimmed by 6 bases and V by 4 bases; bases with no gene match: 7. Germline values: CDR1 ENHRY, CDR2 SYGVKD. DNA of the CDR3: TGTGCCATCAGTGTGGGCAGGGGGCGATCCGGGGAGCTGTTTTTT. The encoded protein is CAISVGRGRSGELFF.

The chain has TRBV30 and TRBJ1-3, with D perhaps matching TRBD1 (5 bases). The CDR3 length is 21 residues. CDR1 and CDR2 (germline): GTSNPN, SVGIG (reference sequence). V dropped 0 bases and J dropped 0 bases, with 27 bases sitting between them. For the CDR3, the DNA is TGTGCCTGGAGTGTATTCTTTAGCTGGTCTTTAACAGGCGGCTCTGGAAACACCATATATTTT. Amino acids: CAWSVFFSWSLTGGSGNTIYF. Complete variable domain (other parts from reference TRBV30 and TRBJ1-3): SQTIHQWPATLVQPVGSPLSLECTVEGTSNPNLYWYRQAAGRGLQLLFYSVGIGQISSEVPQNLSASRPQDRQFILSSKKLLLSDSGFYLCAWSVFFSWSLTGGSGNTIYFGEGSWLTVV.

The genes are TRBV19 and TRBJ2-5, with a weak D call TRBD1 (6 bases). The CDR3 totals 15 residues. Trimming cost V 3 bases and J 2 bases, with 13 bases left between them. Per the germline V gene, CDR1 is LNHDA and CDR2 is SQIVND (reference sequence). This CDR3 reads CASSMHSQGQETQYF. In DNA form, the CDR3 reads TGTGCCAGTAGTATGCATTCTCAGGGGCAAGAGACCCAGTACTTC.

The rearrangement links TRBV7-9 to TRBJ2-3; TRBD2 matches 13 bases. With 6 bases clipped from V and 2 bases from J, the junction kept 5 bases outside the gene matches. Germline V gene sequence: CDR1 SEHNR, CDR2 FQNEAQ (reference sequence). CDR3 length equals 16 residues. CDR3 sequence: CASRPTSGRTTDTQYF. The DNA of the CDR3 is TGTGCCAGCAGGCCGACTAGCGGGAGGACCACAGATACGCAGTATTTT.

The chain recombines TRBV7-2 with TRBJ2-1; possible D gene TRBD2, 6 bases. This CDR3 is built from 14 residues. Germline-derived CDR1 and CDR2 are SGHTA and FQGNSA. V lost 4 bases to trimming and J lost 3 bases, with 10 bases between them. CDR3 coding DNA: TGTGCCAGCAGCTCCGGGGACTTCTACAATGAGCAGTTCTTC. Encoded protein: CASSSGDFYNEQFF.